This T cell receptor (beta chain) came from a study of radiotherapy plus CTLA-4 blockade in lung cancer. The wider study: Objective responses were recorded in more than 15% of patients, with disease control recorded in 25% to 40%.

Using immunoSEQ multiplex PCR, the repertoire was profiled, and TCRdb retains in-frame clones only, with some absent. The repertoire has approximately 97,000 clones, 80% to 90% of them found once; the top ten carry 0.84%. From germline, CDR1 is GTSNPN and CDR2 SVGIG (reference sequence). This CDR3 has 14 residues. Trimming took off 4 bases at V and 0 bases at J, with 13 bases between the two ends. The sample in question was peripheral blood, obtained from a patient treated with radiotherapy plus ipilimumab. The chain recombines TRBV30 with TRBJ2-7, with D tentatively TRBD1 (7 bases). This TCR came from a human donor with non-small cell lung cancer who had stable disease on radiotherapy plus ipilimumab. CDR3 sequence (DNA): TGTGCCTGGATGGCAGGGGGGTACTCCTACGAGCAGTACTTC. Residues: CAWMAGGYSYEQYF. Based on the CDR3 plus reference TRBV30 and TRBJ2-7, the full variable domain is SQTIHQWPATLVQPVGSPLSLECTVEGTSNPNLYWYRQAAGRGLQLLFYSVGIGQISSEVPQNLSASRPQDRQFILSSKKLLLSDSGFYLCAWMAGGYSYEQYFGPGTRLTVT.